This passage covers 8 T cell receptor beta chains from one sample sequenced in a study of tumor-infiltrating lymphocytes in primary liver carcinoma. Unsorted whole blood yielded blood RNA, and germline DNA was extracted as well. Total RNA (approximately 500 ng) served as template for TCR beta cDNA synthesis primed by a constant-region primer. Investigators got TCR beta libraries out of three nested multiplex PCR rounds, done with slightly modified ARM-PCR. A C-beta reverse primer was combined with TRBV1-TRBV30 forward primers in the first two PCR rounds, and each round had 10 cycles. TCRdb used MiXCR to reprocess the multiplex PCR reads, holding one entry per CDR3 protein. The data show a few hundred thousand distinct CDR3 sequences, around three fifths seen once. Sequencing was done on a sample of peripheral blood. These receptors all stem from a woman aged 25 to 39 with primary liver carcinoma and hepatitis B virus infection.

Details on this clonotype: This may be a read error: a much more frequent sequence differs by one nucleotide. The chain employs TRBV6-1 and TRBJ2-3; 9 nucleotides align to TRBD2. This CDR3 has 17 residues. CDR1 MNHNS and CDR2 SASEGT come from the germline V gene. CDR3 sequence: CASSDRLAGSFTDMQYF. Here the CDR3 DNA reads TGTGCCAGCAGTGACCGTCTAGCGGGATCATTTACAGATATGCAGTATTTT.

The CDR3 DNA reads as TGTGCCAGCAGTCCGACTAACGGGAGTAGTGAGCAGTACTTC. This encodes CASSPTNGSSEQYF. J is TRBJ2-7 and V is TRBV12-3 or TRBV12-4; tentatively, D is TRBD2 (6 bases). The CDR3 spans 14 residues. V lost 5 bases and J 7 bases, leaving 18 bases between the germline ends.

Comment on this clonotype: It may be a read error: a sequence one base away is much more abundant. The chain is built from TRBV29-1 and TRBJ2-1; D may be TRBD2 (5 bases). V lost 7 bases, J lost 9 bases, and 19 bases lay in between. Germline-derived CDR1 and CDR2 are SQVTM and ANQGSEA. The CDR3 extends over 13 amino acids. The CDR3 sequence is CSAPTPRAGEQFF. CDR3 in DNA: TGCAGCGCCCCCACGCCGAGGGCCGGTGAGCAGTTCTTC.

With respect to this clonotype: A junction boundary mismatches the germline segment, possibly from a read error. The gene calls are TRBV7-8 and TRBJ2-3; D may be TRBD2 (5 bases). This CDR3 contains 16 residues. Germline V gene lookup returns CDR1 SGHVS and CDR2 FQNEAQ. As DNA, the CDR3 is TGTGCCAGCAGCGAGGAGGTGGTTGCCCGCACAGATACGCTGTATTTT. Translated: CASSEEVVARTDTLYF. The complete variable domain, with remaining parts taken from reference TRBV7-8 and TRBJ2-3, reads GAGVSQSPRYKVAKRGQDVALRCDPISGHVSLFWYQQALGQGPEFLTYFQNEAQLDKSGLPSDRFFAERPEGSVSTLKIQRTQQEDSAVYLCASSEEVVARTDTLYFGPGTRLTVL.

Of note for this clonotype: The conserved final phenylalanine or tryptophan is absent from the CDR3, which likely points to a read error. This chain joins TRBV30 and TRBJ2-5; no clear D gene. CDR3 length equals 15 residues. The germline V gene encodes CDR1 GTSNPN and CDR2 SVGIG (reference sequence). The CDR3 sequence: CACLQAGHGPETQYL. The CDR3 DNA reads as TGCGCCTGCCTCCAAGCTGGGCATGGTCCCGAGACCCAGTACCTC.

For this clonotype: An end of the junction does not agree with germline; a read error may underlie this. CDR3 region: CASSPPGCRTYNEQFF. The DNA of the CDR3 is TGTGCCAGCAGCCCCCCCGGGTGTAGGACCTATAATGAGCAGTTCTTC. The chain has TRBV14 and TRBJ2-1; D remains ambiguous. Germline assignment: CDR1 SGHDN and CDR2 FVKESK. This CDR3 is built from 16 residues. Together with reference TRBV14 and TRBJ2-1, the CDR3 gives the full variable domain: EAGVTQFPSHSVIEKGQTVTLRCDPISGHDNLYWYRRVMGKEIKFLLHFVKESKQDESGMPNNRFLAERTGGTYSTLKVQPAELEDSGVYFCASSPPGCRTYNEQFFGPGTRLTVL.

The chain recombines TRBV4-2 with TRBJ2-1; weak D call: TRBD1 (5 bases). This CDR3 has 16 residues. CDR1 LGHNA and CDR2 YNFKEQ come from the germline V gene. V lost 5 bases to trimming and J lost 3 bases, with 17 bases between them. The CDR3, as DNA: TGTGCCAGCAGCGCCCAATCAGGGCCTGTCTACAATGAGCAGTTCTTC. Its translation: CASSAQSGPVYNEQFF.

There are a few counts of this clonotype. The chain combines TRBV6-2 or TRBV6-3 with TRBJ2-7; 11 nucleotides match TRBD2. Germline V gene sequence: CDR1 MNHEY, CDR2 SVGEGT. The CDR3 length is 16 residues. Trimming cost V 5 bases and J 5 bases; bases outside gene matches: 11. The CDR3 sequence is CASSEELAGEGNEQYF. CDR3 DNA: TGTGCCAGCAGTGAAGAACTAGCGGGAGAGGGAAACGAGCAGTACTTC.